This T cell receptor (beta chain) was documented in a study of beta chain features in type 1 diabetes. Study as a whole: Age, gender, cell numbers and subset yield matched between patients and controls.

The CDR3 is 15 amino acids. Trimming stripped 3 bases from V and 4 bases from J, with 13 bases between. Germline CDR1 and CDR2: KGHSH and LQKENI. The whole isolated RNA underwent reverse transcription, so sequencing captured expressed TCRB transcripts. Data came from immunoSEQ multiplex PCR; TCRdb stores just in-frame clones and leaves some out. The top ten clones hold 0.023% of a sample with 900,000 or so clones, roughly a sixth of them seen once. Each of the CD4+ naive, central memory, regulatory and stem cell-like memory populations was sorted via CD45RO/CCR7/CD25/CD127/CD95/CD27. This clone was seen more than once but under ten times.

This chain uses TRBV18 with TRBJ2-1; D might be TRBD2 (5 bases). Sequencing used naive CD4+ T cells from blood. The clonotype originates from a young woman in good health. The CDR3 spells CASSPLGGRYNEQFF. DNA for the CDR3: TGTGCCAGCTCACCTCTAGGCGGGCGGTACAATGAGCAGTTCTTC.